These T cell receptor beta chains were read from a single sample in a study of T-cell memory formation after mild COVID-19. TCRdb redid the calling of the 5' RACE reads with MiXCR, one entry per CDR3 protein. The table shows under 550,000 distinct CDR3 sequences, with 15% to 20% occurring only once. The material sequenced was PBMCs or a T cell subset sorted from them (not recorded which). These TCRs come from a man between 18 and 29 years old who had mild COVID-19 (a few samples of this study predate the infection). Cell type and time point are not known. Both conserved end residues are part of each CDR3. Fields, in order: V gene, D gene, CDR3 length, J gene, clone size, CDR3 protein, CDR3 DNA. The D gene is left open where the match is weak. Size is omitted from some rows. Given values are once, few, many or a class for expanded clones.

>TRBV10-2|TRBD1|13|TRBJ2-1|few
CASSTGRSNEQFF
TGCGCCAGTTCGACAGGGCGATCGAATGAGCAGTTCTTC
>TRBV20-1|.|14|TRBJ1-6|once
CSAQTGTWDPHLHF
TGCAGTGCCCAGACCGGGACATGGGACCCCCACCTCCACTTT
>TRBV27|.|15|TRBJ2-2|many
CASSTNGPNTGELFF
TGTGCCAGCAGTACCAATGGGCCGAACACCGGGGAGCTGTTTTTT
>TRBV4-3|TRBD2|20|TRBJ2-3|few
CASSQVRASGGASLADTQYF
TGCGCCAGCAGCCAAGTAAGGGCTAGCGGGGGGGCCAGTTTGGCAGATACGCAGTATTTT
>TRBV11-2|.|13|TRBJ1-6|few
CASSLSYNSPLHF
TGTGCCAGCAGCCTAAGCTATAATTCACCCCTCCACTTT
>TRBV9|.|13|TRBJ2-7|many
CASSAGSGDEQYF
TGTGCCAGCAGTGCGGGCAGTGGGGACGAGCAGTACTTC
>TRBV29-1|.|13|TRBJ2-1|few
CSVGMGPYNEQFF
TGCAGCGTTGGTATGGGACCATACAATGAGCAGTTCTTC
>TRBV6-2/TRBV6-3|.|12|TRBJ1-1|.
CASSYDRREAFF
TGTGCCAGCAGTTACGACCGAAGAGAAGCTTTCTTT
>TRBV3-1|.|12|TRBJ2-7|once
CASSQEGGEQYF
TGTGCCAGCAGCCAAGAAGGCGGCGAGCAGTACTTC
>TRBV4-1|TRBD1|16|TRBJ1-1|.
CASSPRGDRAGPEAFF
TGCGCCAGCAGCCCAAGGGGCGACAGGGCGGGCCCTGAAGCTTTCTTT
>TRBV18|.|16|TRBJ2-3|.
CATSVSPPVGPDTQYF
TGTGCCACGTCGGTGTCCCCTCCGGTGGGCCCAGATACGCAGTATTTT
>TRBV29-1|TRBD2|15|TRBJ2-2|few
CSVESGGPNTGELFF
TGCAGCGTTGAGAGCGGGGGCCCAAACACCGGGGAGCTGTTTTTT
>TRBV14|TRBD1|17|TRBJ2-7|few
CASSPDKDRGFTYEQYF
TGTGCCAGCAGCCCGGATAAAGACAGGGGCTTTACCTACGAGCAGTACTTC
>TRBV5-6|.|13|TRBJ1-5|.
CASSSRGYQPQHF
TGTGCCAGCAGCTCGAGGGGTTATCAGCCCCAGCATTTT
>TRBV11-3|.|12|TRBJ2-5|few
CASSYGDETQYF
TGTGCCAGCAGCTACGGAGACGAGACCCAGTACTTC
>TRBV30|.|15|TRBJ2-2|few
CALSPGTEITGELFF
TGTGCCCTCTCCCCCGGGACCGAGATCACCGGGGAGCTGTTTTTT
>TRBV7-9|.|15|TRBJ1-1|.
CASSLRDPLDTEAFF
TGTGCCAGCAGCTTAAGGGACCCCCTGGACACTGAAGCTTTCTTT
>TRBV4-1|TRBD2|20|TRBJ2-1|.
CASSPFGGLAGGGSYNEQFF
TGCGCCAGCAGCCCCTTTGGAGGGCTAGCGGGGGGAGGATCCTACAATGAGCAGTTCTTC
>TRBV4-3|TRBD2|18|TRBJ2-1|few
CASSPEGKRGGFGNEQFF
TGCGCCAGCAGCCCAGAAGGGAAGCGGGGGGGTTTTGGAAATGAGCAGTTCTTC
>TRBV2|.|15|TRBJ2-2|few
CASSELNRNTGELFF
TGTGCCAGCAGTGAGCTAAACAGGAACACCGGGGAGCTGTTTTTT
>TRBV7-9|TRBD1|14|TRBJ1-4|.
CASRSTGGNEKLFF
TGTGCCAGCAGGTCGACAGGGGGAAATGAAAAACTGTTTTTT
>TRBV6-5|.|15|TRBJ1-1|few
CASSYSSRVNTEAFF
TGTGCCAGCAGTTACTCGAGCAGGGTAAACACTGAAGCTTTCTTT
>TRBV12-3/TRBV12-4|.|16|TRBJ2-3|.
CASTQGEGGFTDTQYF
TGTGCCAGCACCCAAGGCGAGGGGGGGTTCACAGATACGCAGTATTTT
>TRBV5-4|.|15|TRBJ1-6|.
CASSSLGRTNSPLHF
TGTGCCAGCAGCTCGCTCGGTAGAACAAATTCACCCCTCCACTTT
>TRBV29-1|.|13|TRBJ2-7|many
CSAEVGRGYEQYF
TGCAGCGCAGAGGTCGGCAGGGGTTACGAGCAGTACTTC
>TRBV7-9|TRBD2|13|TRBJ2-5|few
CASATSGKETQYF
TGTGCCAGCGCGACTAGCGGTAAAGAGACCCAGTACTTC
>TRBV19|TRBD1|15|TRBJ1-2|.
CASTDAGTEALGYTF
TGTGCCAGTACCGATGCCGGGACAGAGGCTTTAGGCTACACCTTC
>TRBV12-3/TRBV12-4|.|16|TRBJ1-1|few
CASSHPGTEGDTEAFF
TGTGCCAGCAGTCACCCCGGTACGGAGGGGGACACTGAAGCTTTCTTT
>TRBV2|TRBD2|16|TRBJ2-5|.
CASTKFGLAHLETQYF
TGTGCCAGCACTAAATTCGGACTAGCCCATTTGGAGACCCAGTACTTC
>TRBV18|TRBD1|15|TRBJ2-5|few
CASYAGTGLQETQYF
TGTGCCAGCTACGCCGGGACAGGACTCCAAGAGACCCAGTACTTC
>TRBV5-1|TRBD1|16|TRBJ2-7|few
CASSLALTGTFDEQYF
TGCGCCAGCAGCTTGGCCCTGACAGGGACGTTCGACGAGCAGTACTTC
>TRBV7-8|.|16|TRBJ2-5|few
CASSLPLTRRQETQYF
TGTGCCAGCAGCTTGCCTCTCACTCGGAGACAAGAGACCCAGTACTTC
>TRBV20-1|.|11|TRBJ2-1|.
CSARDIGEQFF
TGCAGTGCTAGAGATATCGGGGAGCAGTTCTTC
>TRBV5-1|TRBD1|14|TRBJ2-1|.
CASRSGTGGEEQFF
TGCGCCAGCAGGTCCGGGACAGGGGGTGAAGAGCAGTTCTTC
>TRBV20-1|TRBD2|16|TRBJ2-3|few
CSARSPAGGPSDTQYF
TGCAGTGCCCGTAGTCCAGCGGGGGGGCCATCAGATACGCAGTATTTT
>TRBV20-1|.|13|TRBJ2-4|.
CSARRRGKNIQYF
TGCAGTGCGCGACGGAGAGGCAAAAACATTCAGTACTTC
>TRBV7-3|.|13|TRBJ2-5|many
CASSPSREETQYF
TGTGCCAGCAGCCCCTCGAGGGAAGAGACCCAGTACTTC
>TRBV7-9|TRBD2|21|TRBJ2-3|.
CASSSTLAGASEERSTDTQYF
TGTGCCAGCAGCTCCACTCTAGCGGGGGCATCGGAGGAGCGCAGCACAGATACGCAGTATTTT
>TRBV5-1|.|14|TRBJ1-2|few
CASSLEVAGQGYTF
TGCGCCAGCAGCTTGGAGGTAGCCGGGCAAGGCTACACCTTC
>TRBV9|.|16|TRBJ2-7|many
CASSKQPAAASYEQYF
TGTGCCAGCAGCAAACAACCAGCGGCGGCCTCCTACGAGCAGTACTTC
>TRBV6-1|.|15|TRBJ2-7|few
CASSEYRGGPYEQYF
TGTGCCAGCAGTGAATACAGGGGGGGACCCTACGAGCAGTACTTC
>TRBV29-1|TRBD1|14|TRBJ1-2|few
CSVELTGTGSGYTF
TGCAGCGTTGAGTTAACGGGGACAGGGAGTGGCTACACCTTC
>TRBV5-1|.|17|TRBJ2-6|few
CASSLVPTAAGANVLTF
TGCGCCAGCAGCTTGGTCCCTACGGCGGCCGGGGCCAACGTCCTGACTTTC
>TRBV20-1|.|14|TRBJ2-3|.
CSARRGGATDTQYF
TGCAGTGCCCGGAGGGGGGGGGCTACAGATACGCAGTATTTT
>TRBV4-2|.|16|TRBJ2-1|.
CASSRREGHGYNEQFF
TGTGCCAGCAGCAGAAGAGAGGGCCACGGATACAATGAGCAGTTCTTC
>TRBV7-6|TRBD2|14|TRBJ2-3|.
CASSARGAGDTQYF
TGTGCCAGCAGCGCGCGGGGGGCCGGGGATACGCAGTATTTT